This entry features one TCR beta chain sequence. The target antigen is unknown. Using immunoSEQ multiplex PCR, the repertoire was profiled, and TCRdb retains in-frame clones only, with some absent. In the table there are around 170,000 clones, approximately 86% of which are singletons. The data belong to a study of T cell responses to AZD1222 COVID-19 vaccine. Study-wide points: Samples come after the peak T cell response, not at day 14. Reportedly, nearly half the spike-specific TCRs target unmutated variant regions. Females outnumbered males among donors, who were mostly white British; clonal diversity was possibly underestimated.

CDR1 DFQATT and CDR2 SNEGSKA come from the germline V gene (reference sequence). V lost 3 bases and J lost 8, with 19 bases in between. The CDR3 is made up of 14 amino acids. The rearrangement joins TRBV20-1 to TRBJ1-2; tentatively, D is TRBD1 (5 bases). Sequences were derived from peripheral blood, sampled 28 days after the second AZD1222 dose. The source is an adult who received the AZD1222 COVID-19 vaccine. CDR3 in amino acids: CSASVPGGHRGYTF. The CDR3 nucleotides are TGCAGTGCTAGTGTCCCCGGGGGTCATAGGGGCTACACCTTC.